This T cell receptor beta chain was obtained from a study of blood T cell repertoires in COVID-19. Study information: Samples of COVID-19 (acute and convalescent) were obtained from the United States, Italy and Spain. T cells, B-cell-depleted T cells, or PBMCs supplied cDNA or gDNA.

Original data processing: Amplifying reference gene primers gave estimates of nucleated cell counts. Repertoires were generated with immunoSEQ multiplex PCR, while TCRdb's copy carries only in-frame clones and drops some. D and trimming were read from the DNA, whereas the V and J calls and clone size are those reported in that table. The data show 110,000 or so clones, more than 60% seen once. The V gene's germline CDR1 is MNHEY and CDR2 SVGEGT. The V gene end was trimmed by 6 bases and the J gene end by 6 bases; junction bases not matched to a gene: 6. This CDR3 comprises 14 residues. This clone was observed a single time.

The source of this sequence is an older man with acute or convalescent COVID-19. This sequence joins TRBV6-2 or TRBV6-3 and TRBJ2-1; 9 positions agree with TRBD2. Sequenced: peripheral blood. The CDR3, as DNA: TGTGCCAGCAGCCCCGGGACTAGCCTCAATGAGCAGTTCTTC. Protein product: CASSPGTSLNEQFF.